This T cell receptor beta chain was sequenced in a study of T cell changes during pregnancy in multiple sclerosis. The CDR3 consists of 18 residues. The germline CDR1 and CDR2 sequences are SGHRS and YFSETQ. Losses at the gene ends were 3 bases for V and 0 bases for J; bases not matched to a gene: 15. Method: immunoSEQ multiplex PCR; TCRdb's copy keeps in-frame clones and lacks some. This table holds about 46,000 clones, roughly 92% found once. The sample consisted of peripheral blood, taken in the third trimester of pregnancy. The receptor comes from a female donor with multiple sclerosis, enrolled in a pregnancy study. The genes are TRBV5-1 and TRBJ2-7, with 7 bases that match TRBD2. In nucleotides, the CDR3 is TGCGCCAGCAGCTCGCTAGCGAGCGGGGTCCCCAGCTCCTACGAGCAGTACTTC. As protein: CASSSLASGVPSSYEQYF.